This T cell receptor beta chain was identified in a study of cytomegalovirus exposure and HLA in healthy donors. PCR employed 60 Vbeta and 13 Jbeta primers. Assay: immunoSEQ multiplex PCR; the TCRdb copy retains only in-frame clones and omits some. The listing records approximately 110,000 clones. CDR1 and CDR2 from the germline V gene are LNHDA and SQIVND (reference sequence). This CDR3 region has 12 residues. V was cut by 8 bases and J by 4 bases, with 11 bases left in between. The specimen was PBMCs. The chain combines TRBV19 with TRBJ1-2; no clear D gene. This clonotype was obtained from a young man in good health and CMV-seronegative. The CDR3 coding sequence is TGTGCCAGTGGTGGGCCCCTCTATGGCTACACCTTC. Translating gives CASGGPLYGYTF.